This T cell receptor (beta chain) is from a study of shared clonotypes between healthy human individuals. The table lists this clone with many counts. The method was immunoSEQ multiplex PCR; TCRdb's version includes in-frame clones alone and lacks a portion of them. The data hold around 350,000 clones, with less than 75% observed a single time. The CDR3 totals 15 residues. V lost 0 bases to trimming and J lost 3 bases, with 12 bases between them. The germline gives CDR1 MNHNY, CDR2 SVGAGI (reference sequence). The chain carries TRBV6-6 and TRBJ2-7; tentatively, D is TRBD2 (5 bases). This receptor was identified in a man aged 30 to 39 in good health. Sequenced: memory CD4+ T cells sorted from blood. The subset was: CD45RA-negative fraction. CDR3 in DNA: TGTGCCAGCAGTTACTCCGGCCAGGCGGGCTACGAGCAGTACTTC. This gives the protein CASSYSGQAGYEQYF.